Here is one T cell receptor (beta chain) with its context. This sample was included in a study of Ad26.COV2.S vaccination and SARS-CoV-2 variants. The repertoire was sequenced with immunoSEQ multiplex PCR; TCRdb's copy has only in-frame clones and lacks some. Of approximately 420,000 clones in the sample, more than 75% were seen once. Treatment indicated: 19 received Ad26.COV2.S at low or high dose, single or two shots; roughly five received placebo; per-sample allocation not given. Collection of the samples took place on day 63 after the first injection of vaccine or placebo. The receptor was isolated from a person between 18 and 60 years old who received the Ad26.COV2.S COVID-19 vaccine or a placebo. The sample in question was peripheral blood, obtained in a trial of Ad26.COV2.S vaccine versus placebo.

The CDR3 region has the DNA TGTGCCAGCAGTTACGACAGGGGAAGCTACAATGAGCAGTTCTTC. As protein: CASSYDRGSYNEQFF. The chain carries TRBV6-2 or TRBV6-3 and TRBJ2-1; the match to TRBD1 covers 8 bases. The CDR3 loop spans 15 amino acids. The germline CDR1 and CDR2 sequences are MNHEY and SVGEGT. V was pared by 2 bases and J by 3 bases, with 3 bases of the junction left unmatched.